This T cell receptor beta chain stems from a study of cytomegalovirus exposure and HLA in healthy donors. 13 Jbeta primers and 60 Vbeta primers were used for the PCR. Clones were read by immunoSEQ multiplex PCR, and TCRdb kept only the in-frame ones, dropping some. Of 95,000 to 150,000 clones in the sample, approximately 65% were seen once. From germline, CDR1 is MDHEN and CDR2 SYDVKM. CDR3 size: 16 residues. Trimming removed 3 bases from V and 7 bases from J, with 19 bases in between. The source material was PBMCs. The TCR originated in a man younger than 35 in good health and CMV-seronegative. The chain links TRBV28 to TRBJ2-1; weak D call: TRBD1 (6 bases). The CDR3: CASSFRDAVRGNEQFF. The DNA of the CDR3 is TGTGCCAGCAGTTTCCGGGACGCAGTAAGGGGGAATGAGCAGTTCTTC.